This TCR beta chain stems from a study of glioma-infiltrating T cells after dendritic cell vaccination. Produced via immunoSEQ multiplex PCR; TCRdb's table is partial and in-frame only. The top ten hold around 3.2% of the sample, which has 95,000 or so clones, roughly 84% seen once. The CDR3 has 18 residues. The V gene end was trimmed by 3 bases and the J gene end by 7 bases; junction bases not matched to a gene: 16. In germline, CDR1 is MGHRA, CDR2 YSYEKL. The chain combines TRBV4-1 with TRBJ2-3, with TRBD1 matching over 10 bases. The TCR comes from a human donor with glioblastoma. The specimen comprised blood, sampled before dendritic cell vaccination. CDR3 DNA sequence: TGCGCCAGCAGCCAGCATAGGCAGGGACAGGGGAATTTGAATACGCAGTATTTT. Protein product: CASSQHRQGQGNLNTQYF.